Shown below are 32 T cell receptor beta chains from a single sample sequenced in a study of Graves' ophthalmopathy and Graves' hyperthyroidism. RNA transcripts provided the template for amplifying TCR beta CDR3 regions. HTBI primers served in a first-round RT-PCR, which a second-round multiplex PCR followed. TCRdb itself ran the multiplex PCR reads through MiXCR, one entry per CDR3 protein. This sample has 260,000 or so distinct CDR3 sequences; around 50% occur once, and the top ten carry about half. Sequenced: peripheral blood. Every receptor here comes from an adult man with Graves' ophthalmopathy.

V is TRBV7-9 and J is TRBJ2-2; D unclear. CDR3 length: 14 residues. Deletions cut 7 bases from V and 6 bases from J, with 15 bases between. Germline V CDR1 and CDR2: SEHNR, FQNEAQ (reference sequence). As DNA, the CDR3 is TGTGCCAGCACCCCCCAGGCGGCGGCCGGGGAGCTGTTTTTT. Translated: CASTPQAAAGELFF.

Only a few counts were recorded for this clonotype. CDR3 residues: CASRAGRASPLHF. Written as DNA, the CDR3 is TGTGCCAGCAGAGCCGGCCGGGCGTCACCCCTCCACTTT. The chain has TRBV9 and TRBJ1-6; no clear D. Trimming left V 5 bases short and J 10 bases short, with 13 bases between. The CDR3 contains 13 residues. Germline CDR1 is SGDLS and CDR2 is YYNGEE.

Of note for this clonotype: Germline and junction disagree at one end, which may indicate a read error. CDR3 sequence reads: CAISGTSGRAPYEQYF. The CDR3 coding sequence is TGTGCCATCAGTGGGACTAGCGGGAGGGCCCCCTACGAGCAGTACTTC. The chain is built from TRBV2 and TRBJ2-7, with 16 bases that match TRBD2. The germline CDR1 and CDR2 sequences are SNHLY and FYNNEI. The CDR3 length is 16 residues.

The V and J genes are TRBV12-3 or TRBV12-4 and TRBJ2-5, with D uncertain. The CDR3 spans 18 residues. Trimming took 0 bases from V and 1 from J, leaving 18 bases between them. This chain's CDR3 is CASSLAIFSGDSQETQYF. The CDR3 bases are TGTGCCAGCAGTTTAGCGATTTTCAGTGGGGATTCCCAAGAGACCCAGTACTTC.

The chain links TRBV20-1 to TRBJ1-3; the match to TRBD1 covers 11 bases. This CDR3 is 15 amino acids long. Germline CDR1 DFQATT, CDR2 SNEGSKA (reference sequence). The trim removed 3 bases at V and 1 base at J, leaving 2 bases unmatched. CDR3 sequence reads: CSARDRGQSGNTIYF. The CDR3 DNA reads as TGCAGTGCTAGGGACAGGGGGCAATCTGGAAACACCATATATTTT.

The table lists this clonotype with many counts. The chain uses TRBV20-1 and TRBJ2-6, with D perhaps TRBD1 (5 bases). Trimming left V 0 bases short and J 2 bases short, with 11 bases between. Germline loops: CDR1 DFQATT, CDR2 SNEGSKA (reference sequence). The CDR3 length is 16 residues. CDR3 protein: CSAREGVSPGANVLTF. CDR3 DNA sequence: TGCAGTGCTAGAGAAGGGGTCTCCCCTGGGGCCAACGTCCTGACTTTC.

The count of this clonotype is one. The rearrangement uses TRBV27 and TRBJ1-2; D is unresolved. The V end lost 5 bases, the J end lost 4 bases, and 8 bases lay between the germline ends. This CDR3 spans 12 amino acids. CDR1 MNHEY and CDR2 SMNVEV come from the germline V gene (reference sequence). This CDR3 is CASSRVGYGYTF. CDR3 DNA: TGTGCCAGCAGTCGGGTGGGCTATGGCTACACCTTC.

As to this clonotype: One end of the junction varies from germline; a read error may be responsible. This chain uses TRBV7-9 with TRBJ2-5, with D possibly being TRBD2 (6 bases). The CDR3 spans 15 residues. From germline, CDR1 is SEHNR and CDR2 FQNEAQ (reference sequence). CDR3 loop: CASSSGAGPRETQYF. As DNA, the CDR3 is TGTGCTAGCAGCTCGGGAGCAGGGCCCCGGGAGACCCAGTACTTC.

In its sample, this clonotype was seen a few times. V gene TRBV20-1 combines with J gene TRBJ1-1; D is possibly TRBD1 (5 bases). Trimming took 0 bases from V and 4 from J, leaving 18 bases between them. CDR1 is DFQATT, CDR2 SNEGSKA, per germline (reference sequence). The CDR3 consists of 16 residues. This chain's CDR3 is CSARDGRGGSGTEAFF. In nucleotides, the CDR3 is TGCAGTGCTAGAGATGGTCGTGGGGGGTCGGGCACTGAAGCTTTCTTT.

This clonotype was counted a few times. This chain connects TRBV28 to TRBJ1-6, with D tentatively TRBD1 (6 bases). Per the germline V gene, CDR1 is MDHEN and CDR2 is SYDVKM. V lost 6 bases and J 10 bases, leaving 10 bases between the germline ends. There are 12 residues in the CDR3. CDR3 bases: TGTGCCAGCAGATACAGGGACTCACCCCTCCACTTT. Protein: CASRYRDSPLHF.

J is TRBJ1-1 and V is TRBV7-9; weak D call: TRBD1 (6 bases). CDR3 length: 16 amino acids. Trimming removed 3 bases at V and 0 bases at J, with 14 bases between. CDR1 and CDR2 from the germline V gene are SEHNR and FQNEAQ (reference sequence). The CDR3 spells CASSFPEQGLNTEAFF. The CDR3 bases are TGTGCCAGCAGCTTCCCCGAACAGGGCTTGAACACTGAAGCTTTCTTT.

For this clonotype: A much larger clone is a single base away; this may be a read error. The rearrangement links TRBV12-3 or TRBV12-4 to TRBJ1-1; D is possibly TRBD1 (5 bases). V lost 6 bases and J lost 1, with 9 bases in between. CDR3 length: 13 residues. This chain's CDR3 is CASRVQENTEAFF. The CDR3 DNA sequence: TGTGCCAGCAGGGTACAGGAGAACACTGAAGCTTTCTTT.

This sequence joins TRBV28 and TRBJ2-2, with a possible D match to TRBD1 (5 bases). The V end was cut by 7 bases, the J end by 4 bases, with 19 bases between. Germline CDR1 is MDHEN and CDR2 is SYDVKM. The CDR3 is 16 amino acids. The CDR3: CASTFIWGYGTGELFF. Here the CDR3 DNA reads TGTGCCAGCACTTTTATATGGGGCTACGGCACCGGGGAGCTGTTTTTT.

This clonotype came up a few times. CDR3 bases: TGTGCCAGCAGCTTGAGGATGGCGGGGGGTGAGACCCAGTACTTC. It translates to CASSLRMAGGETQYF. J is TRBJ2-5 and V is TRBV7-9, with 8 positions matching TRBD2. The CDR3 loop spans 15 amino acids. The germline CDR1 and CDR2 sequences are SEHNR and FQNEAQ (reference sequence). The trim removed 3 bases at V and 5 bases at J, leaving 8 bases unmatched.

This clonotype has ten or more counts. The CDR3, as DNA: TGTGCCACCATGGCGGTGAACTCTGGGGCCAACGTCCTGACTTTC. This codes for CATMAVNSGANVLTF. The chain joins TRBV24-1 to TRBJ2-6; the D is unclear. Germline lookup yields CDR1 KGHDR and CDR2 SFDVKD. The CDR3 length is 15 residues. V lost 8 bases and J 0 bases, leaving 10 bases between the germline ends.

This clonotype came up a few times. The chain employs TRBV9 and TRBJ2-7, with D perhaps TRBD1 or TRBD2 (5 bases each). V was shortened by 5 bases and J by 1 base, with 13 bases between the two germline ends. This CDR3 comprises 14 residues. The germline gives CDR1 SGDLS, CDR2 YYNGEE. The CDR3 sequence: CASSARETSYEQYF. CDR3 nucleotides: TGTGCCAGCAGTGCCAGGGAGACTTCCTACGAGCAGTACTTC.

The rearrangement uses TRBV20-1 and TRBJ2-7; TRBD2 matches at 7 bases. The germline V gene encodes CDR1 DFQATT and CDR2 SNEGSKA (reference sequence). The trim removed 1 base at V and 0 bases at J, leaving 3 bases unmatched. This CDR3 is built from 14 residues. DNA of the CDR3: TGCAGTGCTAGAGTGCCTAGCGGCTCCTACGAGCAGTACTTC. Amino acid sequence: CSARVPSGSYEQYF.

The chain combines TRBV7-9 with TRBJ1-1; maybe TRBD1 (6 bases). Trimming cost V 5 bases and J 5 bases, with 12 bases left between them. The length of the CDR3 is 13 residues. Germline CDR1 is SEHNR and CDR2 is FQNEAQ (reference sequence). CDR3 residues: CASSGGGWTEAFF. The DNA of the CDR3 is TGTGCCAGCAGCGGAGGGGGGTGGACTGAAGCTTTCTTT. The full variable domain, completed using reference TRBV7-9 and TRBJ1-1, is DTGVSQNPRHKITKRGQNVTFRCDPISEHNRLYWYRQTLGQGPEFLTYFQNEAQLEKSRLLSDRFSAERPKGSFSTLEIQRTEQGDSAMYLCASSGGGWTEAFFGQGTRLTVV.

Comments on this clonotype: A much larger clone differs by one base, so this may be a read error. The chain links TRBV15 to TRBJ1-1, with no clear D. V lost 0 bases and J 6 bases, leaving 11 bases between the germline ends. This CDR3 has 14 amino acids. Germline CDR1 reads LNHNV; CDR2 reads YYDKDF (reference sequence). This CDR3 reads CATSRDRMDAEAFF. CDR3 in DNA: TGTGCCACCAGCAGAGACAGAATGGACGCTGAAGCTTTCTTT.

V gene TRBV29-1 combines with J gene TRBJ1-2; D perhaps matches TRBD1 (6 bases). Germline V lookup: CDR1 SQVTM, CDR2 ANQGSEA. The germline V and J ends were trimmed by 6 bases and 5 bases, with 10 bases remaining between them. The CDR3 runs 11 residues. CDR3 DNA: TGCAGCGTCAGGGGAGGGTATGGCTACACCTTC. This gives the protein CSVRGGYGYTF.

V is TRBV20-1 and J is TRBJ1-2; 8 bases line up with TRBD1. This CDR3 is built from 16 residues. V gave up 0 bases and J gave up 7 bases; unmatched junction bases: 13. The germline gives CDR1 DFQATT, CDR2 SNEGSKA (reference sequence). The CDR3 protein is CSARDFFTGGLSGYTF. CDR3 sequence (DNA): TGCAGTGCTAGAGATTTTTTCACAGGGGGGCTTAGTGGCTACACCTTC.

The V gene is TRBV7-2, the J gene TRBJ2-7; a possible D gene is TRBD2 (5 bases). CDR1 and CDR2 from the germline V gene are SGHTA and FQGNSA. This CDR3 is built from 13 residues. The V end was cut by 5 bases, the J end by 7 bases, with 15 bases between. The CDR3 sequence is CASSSSGVIEQYF. The CDR3, as DNA: TGTGCCAGCAGCAGTTCCGGGGTAATTGAGCAGTACTTC.

The chain joins TRBV12-3 or TRBV12-4 to TRBJ1-1; D remains unclear. CDR3 length equals 12 residues. Trimming removed 1 base at V and 11 bases at J, with 11 bases between. CDR3 nucleotide sequence: TGTGCCAGCAGTTTAGTTGGGGTTAGGGCTTTCTTT. Translated: CASSLVGVRAFF.

This clonotype has just a few counts. As DNA, the CDR3 is TGTGCCAGTCAGGCCCTGGGCCCCCAGGATGGCTACACCTTC. This translates into CASQALGPQDGYTF. The V gene is TRBV19, the J gene TRBJ1-2; no definite D call. The CDR3 has 14 amino acids. Germline lookup yields CDR1 LNHDA and CDR2 SQIVND (reference sequence). The V end lost 8 bases, the J end lost 6 bases, and 19 bases lay between the germline ends.

At least ten counts were recorded for this clonotype. CDR3 DNA: TGTGCCAGTAGGATGAACGGACAGGTTGACACTGAAGCTTTCTTT. This sequence encodes CASRMNGQVDTEAFF. This chain links TRBV19 with TRBJ1-1; TRBD1 aligns across 7 bases. This CDR3 is built from 15 residues. Germline assignment: CDR1 LNHDA and CDR2 SQIVND (reference sequence). Trimming took 6 bases from V and 3 from J; bases not matched to a gene: 10.

The V gene is TRBV10-3, the J gene TRBJ1-5; weak D call: TRBD1 (6 bases). Deletions cut 10 bases from V and 3 bases from J, with 19 bases between. Germline values: CDR1 ENHRY, CDR2 SYGVKD. CDR3 size: 15 residues. CDR3 region: CASRLHRDPNQPQHF. CDR3 DNA sequence: TGTGCCAGCAGGTTGCACAGGGACCCCAATCAGCCCCAGCATTTT.

The chain is built from TRBV10-3 and TRBJ1-1; 12 bases are a match to TRBD1. Losses at the gene ends were 3 bases for V and 5 bases for J; bases not matched to a gene: 4. The CDR3 length is 15 residues. Germline CDR1 reads ENHRY; CDR2 reads SYGVKD. The CDR3 reads CAISERGQGATEAFF. The CDR3 region has the DNA TGTGCCATCAGTGAAAGGGGACAGGGGGCAACTGAAGCTTTCTTT.

This clonotype occurred a few times. The V and J genes are TRBV7-9 and TRBJ1-2; D remains unclear. The CDR3 spans 16 residues. V dropped 2 bases and J dropped 1 base, with 14 bases sitting between them. Per germline, CDR1 SEHNR and CDR2 FQNEAQ (reference sequence). Here the CDR3 DNA reads TGTGCCAGCAGCTTAAGTGGAGGCAGGCTTAACTATGGCTACACCTTC. It codes for CASSLSGGRLNYGYTF.

This sequence joins TRBV24-1 and TRBJ2-2; TRBD1 is a possible D gene (6 bases). CDR1 is KGHDR, CDR2 SFDVKD, per germline. The ends were cut back, 4 bases at V and 9 bases at J, with 11 bases in the middle. The CDR3 contains 13 residues. DNA of the CDR3: TGTGCCACCAGTGACGTCCGGGACAGGGAGCTGTTTTTT. This sequence encodes CATSDVRDRELFF.

The J gene is TRBJ1-4, the V gene TRBV7-2; a possible D gene is TRBD1 (5 bases). The CDR3 has 13 residues. V lost 5 bases, J lost 8 bases, and 12 bases lay in between. CDR1 is SGHTA and CDR2 is FQGNSA in the germline V gene. CDR3 nucleotide sequence: TGTGCCAGCAGCCCGGACATACGCGAAAAACTGTTTTTT. Translated, it gives CASSPDIREKLFF.

This clonotype was counted ten times or more. This chain uses TRBV10-3 with TRBJ2-5; D might be TRBD2 (6 bases). The CDR3 length is 15 residues. Trimming stripped 5 bases from V and 3 bases from J, with 16 bases between. Per germline, CDR1 ENHRY and CDR2 SYGVKD. CDR3 coding DNA: TGTGCCATCAGTTGGGGGGACTGGGGTAAAGAGACCCAGTACTTC. Translating it yields CAISWGDWGKETQYF.

The rearrangement joins TRBV7-2 to TRBJ1-5, with TRBD1 as a possible D gene (5 bases). V was cut by 3 bases and J by 1 base, with 10 bases left in between. This CDR3 contains 15 residues. The V gene's germline CDR1 is SGHTA and CDR2 FQGNSA. CDR3 in DNA: TGTGCCAGCAGCTTGGGACGGGCAAGCAATCAGCCCCAGCATTTT. It encodes CASSLGRASNQPQHF.